This T cell receptor (beta chain) originates from a study of blood T cell repertoires in COVID-19. As for the study in general: COVID-19 samples, acute and convalescent, were from the United States, Italy and Spain. T cells, B-cell-depleted T cells, or PBMCs supplied cDNA or gDNA.

Original analysis: Estimation of nucleated cell counts relied on the amplification of reference gene primers. Sequencing used immunoSEQ multiplex PCR; TCRdb keeps in-frame clones, though not all of them. The DNA gave D and trimming, while V, J and clone size come from that table. The data show 95,000 to 150,000 clones, 60% to 80% seen once. This CDR3 spans 14 amino acids. Germline values: CDR1 KGHSH, CDR2 LQKENI. The J segment lost 0 bases and the V segment lost 3 bases, leaving 0 bases of the junction unmatched. The sample was peripheral blood. The V call is TRBV18, the J call TRBJ2-7; 9 bases match TRBD2. The receptor's source is a human donor in a cohort sampled during active COVID-19. This CDR3 is CASSPSGSSYEQYF. The CDR3 region has the DNA TGTGCCAGCTCACCTAGCGGGAGCTCCTACGAGCAGTACTTC.